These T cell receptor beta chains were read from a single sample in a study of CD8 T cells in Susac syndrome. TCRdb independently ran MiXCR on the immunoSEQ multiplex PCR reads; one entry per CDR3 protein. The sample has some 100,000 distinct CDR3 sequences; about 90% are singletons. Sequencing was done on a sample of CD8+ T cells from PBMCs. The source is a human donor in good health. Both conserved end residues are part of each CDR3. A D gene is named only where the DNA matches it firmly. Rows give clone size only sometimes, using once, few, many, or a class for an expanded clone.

TGTGCCAGCAGCGAATTACCAGGGTCCGGGGAGCTGTTTTTT	CASSELPGSGELFF	TRBV9	TRBJ2-2	NA	NA
TGTGCCAGTAGTACCCCACAGGGGGCTTACACCGGGGAGCTGTTTTTT	CASSTPQGAYTGELFF	TRBV19	TRBJ2-2	NA	TRBD1
TGTGCCATCAGTGATCTGGGGGGCTCCTACGAGCAGTACTTC	CAISDLGGSYEQYF	TRBV10-3	TRBJ2-7	NA	NA
TGTGCCAGCACCCAGGGGGCAGTCAAATTGGAGACCCAGTACTTC	CASTQGAVKLETQYF	TRBV6-2/TRBV6-3	TRBJ2-5	NA	TRBD1
TGTGCCAGCTGTAGGTCGACGGGTGAAAAACTGTTTTTT	CASCRSTGEKLFF	TRBV6-2/TRBV6-3	TRBJ1-4	NA	NA
TGTGCCAGCAGCTCCCCCCCATGGGACAGCACAGATACGCAGTATTTT	CASSSPPWDSTDTQYF	TRBV7-8	TRBJ2-3	NA	NA
TGCGCCAGCAGCTTCGGGACAGCCCACGGTGAAAAACTGTTTTTT	CASSFGTAHGEKLFF	TRBV5-1	TRBJ1-4	NA	TRBD1
TGTGCCAGCAGCTTAGGTCAGGGGGCGCGGGACGAGCAGTACTTC	CASSLGQGARDEQYF	TRBV7-2	TRBJ2-7	NA	TRBD1
TGCAGCGTCACCACCGAGGGAGGGGTAGCTTTCTTT	CSVTTEGGVAFF	TRBV29-1	TRBJ1-1	NA	NA
TGCGCCAGCAGCTTGGACGGAGATAGCAATCAGCCCCAGCATTTT	CASSLDGDSNQPQHF	TRBV5-1	TRBJ1-5	NA	NA
TGCAGTGCTATCTGGGTCTCCTACGAGCAGTACTTC	CSAIWVSYEQYF	TRBV20-1	TRBJ2-7	NA	NA
TGTGCCAGCAGTTTAATCACAGGGGCATTCGGGCTTAGCAATCAGCCCCAGCATTTT	CASSLITGAFGLSNQPQHF	TRBV12-3/TRBV12-4	TRBJ1-5	NA	TRBD1
TGCAGTGCTAGTAGCTCCTATAATTCACCCCTCCACTTT	CSASSSYNSPLHF	TRBV20-1	TRBJ1-6	NA	NA
TGTGCCAGCAGCTCGCCCCTGGGGAATGATGAAAAACTGTTTTTT	CASSSPLGNDEKLFF	TRBV7-8	TRBJ1-4	NA	NA
TGTGCCAGCGGCCCAGGCCTGGGGCGGGAGACCAACACCGGGGAGCTGTTTTTT	CASGPGLGRETNTGELFF	TRBV6-2/TRBV6-3	TRBJ2-2	NA	TRBD2
TGTGCCAGCAGCCCTGCGTGGACTAGCTCCGGCCAATACGAGCAGTACTTC	CASSPAWTSSGQYEQYF	TRBV5-8	TRBJ2-7	NA	TRBD2
TGCAGCGTCAAAAACACTGAAGCTTTCTTT	CSVKNTEAFF	TRBV29-1	TRBJ1-1	NA	NA
TGTGCCAGCAGGGTGACTAACTATGGCTACACCTTC	CASRVTNYGYTF	TRBV28	TRBJ1-2	NA	NA
TGTGCCAGCAGCCTACAGGGGGCTAGGACAGATACGCAGTATTTT	CASSLQGARTDTQYF	TRBV5-6	TRBJ2-3	once	TRBD1
TGTGCCAGCCGGCGGTTGTCCTACAATGAGCAGTTCTTC	CASRRLSYNEQFF	TRBV6-5	TRBJ2-1	NA	NA
TGTGCCAGCAGCTTGTTTCGACAGGGAGAGACCCAGTACTTC	CASSLFRQGETQYF	TRBV5-4	TRBJ2-5	NA	TRBD1
TGTGCCAGCAGAGCCGGGACAGCTTGGTCGGAGCAGTACTTC	CASRAGTAWSEQYF	TRBV7-9	TRBJ2-7	NA	TRBD1
TGTGCCAGCAGTTCTGACCAGGTATCACCCCTCCACTTT	CASSSDQVSPLHF	TRBV7-9	TRBJ1-6	NA	NA
TGCGCCAGCAGCCTAGAACCGGAGACTGAAGCTTTCTTT	CASSLEPETEAFF	TRBV5-1	TRBJ1-1	NA	NA
TGTGCCAGCAGTTTAGATACTCTAGCCAAAAACATTCAGTACTTC	CASSLDTLAKNIQYF	TRBV12-3/TRBV12-4	TRBJ2-4	NA	NA
TGTGCCAGCAGTGACCGCCCGTTGGGGTACCGCTCCTACAATGAGCAGTTCTTC	CASSDRPLGYRSYNEQFF	TRBV6-4	TRBJ2-1	NA	NA
TGTGCCAGCAGCCAGGAAAATAGCGGGGGCTATGAGCAGTTCTTC	CASSQENSGGYEQFF	TRBV4-2	TRBJ2-1	NA	TRBD2
TGTGCCAGCAGCGCTGGCCCGGCCGACGGGGCCTACGAGCAGTACTTC	CASSAGPADGAYEQYF	TRBV7-9	TRBJ2-7	NA	NA
TGTGCCATCGGGACAGGGGGCTCTGGGGCCAACGTCCTGACTTTC	CAIGTGGSGANVLTF	TRBV10-3	TRBJ2-6	NA	TRBD1
TGTGCCAGCAGCCGGGCGGAGTGGGACGACAGACTCTATGGCTACACCTTC	CASSRAEWDDRLYGYTF	TRBV4-2	TRBJ1-2	few	NA
TGTGCCAGCAGCGACCGGGACCGCACCGGGGAGCTGTTTTTT	CASSDRDRTGELFF	TRBV5-4	TRBJ2-2	NA	NA
TGTGCCAGCTCACCAAGACAAATAGAAAATCAGCCCCAGCATTTT	CASSPRQIENQPQHF	TRBV18	TRBJ1-5	NA	NA
TGTGCCAGCAGTACCCAGGTTGGGGCTCTCTTCGGCTACACCTTC	CASSTQVGALFGYTF	TRBV7-2	TRBJ1-2	NA	NA
TGTGCCAGCAGTTTAGCCGGGACGGCTAAATATGAAGCTTTCTTT	CASSLAGTAKYEAFF	TRBV12-3/TRBV12-4	TRBJ1-1	NA	NA
TGTGCCAGCAGCTTAGTAGCGGGTAGCTCCTACAATGAGCAGTTCTTC	CASSLVAGSSYNEQFF	TRBV7-2	TRBJ2-1	NA	TRBD2
TGCGCCAGCGGAAAGGGCGGAACTAGCGGGGGTGCGACCTACGAGCAGTACTTC	CASGKGGTSGGATYEQYF	TRBV5-1	TRBJ2-7	once	TRBD2
TGTGCCAGCAGCCAAGAGGACAGGAACACTGAAGCTTTCTTT	CASSQEDRNTEAFF	TRBV3-1	TRBJ1-1	few	NA
TGCAGTGCTAAGTTTATCGGGGGGCTTGTAAATCAGCCCCAGCATTTT	CSAKFIGGLVNQPQHF	TRBV20-1	TRBJ1-5	NA	NA
TGCAGTGCTAGAGTACAGGCAAACATTCAGTACTTC	CSARVQANIQYF	TRBV20-1	TRBJ2-4	NA	NA
TGCGCCAGCAGCTTGGTCGGACAGGGTCGAGGGTACGAGCAGTACTTC	CASSLVGQGRGYEQYF	TRBV5-1	TRBJ2-7	NA	TRBD1
TGTGCCAGCTGGGACAGGCGTTCCTACGAGCAGTACTTC	CASWDRRSYEQYF	TRBV19	TRBJ2-7	NA	TRBD1
TGTGCCAGCAGCCCAGGGACAGGGGGTAGAATAGCCAAAAACATTCAGTACTTC	CASSPGTGGRIAKNIQYF	TRBV11-2	TRBJ2-4	once	TRBD1
TGTGCCAGCAGCTTACAGGGACAGACACTGTTTTTT	CASSLQGQTLFF	TRBV7-2	TRBJ1-4	NA	TRBD1
TGTGCCAGCTCAGGCGCCTACGAGCAGTACTTC	CASSGAYEQYF	TRBV25-1	TRBJ2-7	few	NA
TGTGCCAGCAGCTGGGACGCCCTTCTCAGTTCAGAGCAGTTCTTC	CASSWDALLSSEQFF	TRBV5-5	TRBJ2-1	NA	NA
TGCGCCAGCAGCCAAGATTGGACCGTCGGTGAGCAGTTCTTC	CASSQDWTVGEQFF	TRBV4-3	TRBJ2-1	NA	NA
TGCAGCGTTGAACGGGGGCCAGGGGAGACCCAGTACTTC	CSVERGPGETQYF	TRBV29-1	TRBJ2-5	NA	NA
TGTGCCACCAGGACAGGGGTCGAGCAGTACTTC	CATRTGVEQYF	TRBV25-1	TRBJ2-7	NA	TRBD1
TGTGCCAGCACCGTCGACGGCGGGGGCTCCTACAATGAGCAGTTCTTC	CASTVDGGGSYNEQFF	TRBV9	TRBJ2-1	NA	TRBD2
TGTGCCAGCAGCTTGACGACAGGGGACGAGCAGTACTTC	CASSLTTGDEQYF	TRBV5-6	TRBJ2-7	NA	TRBD1
TGCGCCAGCAGCTTGGGTGAAGCTTTCTTT	CASSLGEAFF	TRBV5-1	TRBJ1-1	NA	NA
TGTGCCAGTAGTTCCGCCTCCGGGACACCGATTCGCACCGGGGAGCTGTTTTTT	CASSSASGTPIRTGELFF	TRBV19	TRBJ2-2	NA	NA
TGTGCTAGCAGGGATCAATCTGGGGCCAACGTCCTGACTTTC	CASRDQSGANVLTF	TRBV7-2	TRBJ2-6	NA	NA
TGCGCCAGCAGCCAAGCTGTAGCAGGGGTTGGCAATGAGCAGTTCTTC	CASSQAVAGVGNEQFF	TRBV4-3	TRBJ2-1	NA	NA
TGCAGTGCTAGAGGTCCAGAAATAGCGGGGGGCCTCCATAGCACAGATACGCAGTATTTT	CSARGPEIAGGLHSTDTQYF	TRBV20-1	TRBJ2-3	NA	TRBD2
TGTGCCAGCGGACCGCTAGCGGGAGGGCCAGTCGATACGCAGTATTTT	CASGPLAGGPVDTQYF	TRBV25-1	TRBJ2-3	NA	TRBD2
TGTGCCAGCAGCGTCGTGGGTGTGCGGGCCCCCCCTGAAGCTTTCTTT	CASSVVGVRAPPEAFF	TRBV9	TRBJ1-1	NA	NA